One and the same sample provided the 19 T cell receptor beta chains below, sequenced in a study of long-term antiretroviral therapy in people with HIV. This was the immunoSEQ v3.0 assay at survey level. The assay was immunoSEQ multiplex PCR, and TCRdb's table has in-frame clones only and misses some. The sample includes tens of thousands of clones, approximately 85% of them seen just once. This sample comprised unsorted PBMCs, obtained 0.3 years after starting antiretroviral therapy. Receptors were obtained from a young man with HIV.

The chain joins TRBV30 to TRBJ2-1; 7 bases are a match to TRBD2. This CDR3 spans 13 amino acids. Germline V gene lookup returns CDR1 GTSNPN and CDR2 SVGIG (reference sequence). J lost 6 bases, V lost 0 bases, and 2 bases had no gene match. The CDR3 bases are TGTGCCTGGAGTGTCGGCGGGGGCAATGAGCAGTTCTTC. It translates to CAWSVGGGNEQFF.

V usage is TRBV28 and J usage is TRBJ2-7; 9 bases align to TRBD1. The V gene end was trimmed by 6 bases and the J gene end by 5 bases; junction bases not matched to a gene: 14. This CDR3 is built from 16 residues. CDR1 MDHEN and CDR2 SYDVKM come from the germline V gene. The CDR3 loop is CASRAALGQGWHEQYF. The CDR3 DNA is TGTGCCAGCAGAGCTGCCCTCGGACAGGGGTGGCACGAGCAGTACTTC.

The chain combines TRBV7-8 with TRBJ1-1, with D hard to call. Germline assignment: CDR1 SGHVS and CDR2 FQNEAQ. Trimming pared 2 bases from V and 2 bases from J, leaving 9 bases between. The CDR3 has 14 amino acids. The CDR3, as DNA: TGTGCCAGCAGCTTATTTGAGGGAAACACTGAAGCTTTCTTT. It is translated as CASSLFEGNTEAFF.

V gene TRBV19 combines with J gene TRBJ1-2; D remains unclear. Trimming shortened V by 5 bases and J by 4 bases, and 11 bases separated the two germline ends. There are 13 residues in the CDR3. The germline CDR1 and CDR2 sequences are LNHDA and SQIVND (reference sequence). The CDR3 loop reads CASSEQTRYGYTF. The CDR3 region has the DNA TGTGCCAGTAGTGAGCAGACCCGCTATGGCTACACCTTC. Supplemented by reference TRBV19 and TRBJ1-2, the full variable domain reads DGGITQSPKYLFRKEGQNVTLSCEQNLNHDAMYWYRQDPGQGLRLIYYSQIVNDFQKGDIAEGYSVSREKKESFPLTVTSAQKNPTAFYLCASSEQTRYGYTFGSGTRLTVV.

This chain links TRBV7-9 with TRBJ2-5, with 12 bases lining up with TRBD2. V lost 4 bases to trimming and J lost 5 bases; unmatched junction nucleotides: 5. The CDR3 extends over 15 amino acids. Germline V lookup: CDR1 SEHNR, CDR2 FQNEAQ (reference sequence). CDR3 protein: CASSSLAGGMETQYF. The DNA of the CDR3 is TGTGCCAGCAGCTCCCTAGCGGGGGGGATGGAGACCCAGTACTTC.

This clone is a singleton in its sample. This chain links TRBV5-6 with TRBJ2-7; TRBD1 aligns across 9 bases. V shed 4 bases, J shed 7 bases, and the junction held 3 bases outside the gene matches. Looked up from germline, CDR1 is SGHDT and CDR2 is YYEEEE. The CDR3 runs 12 residues. The CDR3 DNA is TGTGCCAGCAGCGGGACAGGGAGGGAGCAGTACTTC. Protein sequence: CASSGTGREQYF. Combining the CDR3 with reference TRBV5-6 and TRBJ2-7 gives the whole variable domain DAGVTQSPTHLIKTRGQQVTLRCSPKSGHDTVSWYQQALGQGPQFIFQYYEEEERQRGNFPDRFSGHQFPNYSSELNVNALLLGDSALYLCASSGTGREQYFGPGTRLTVT.

The CDR3 sequence is CASSGQGVLSGANVLTF. DNA of the CDR3: TGTGCCAGCAGCGGACAGGGTGTCCTCTCTGGGGCCAACGTCCTGACTTTC. The rearrangement links TRBV2 to TRBJ2-6, with 8 bases matching TRBD1. Germline V lookup: CDR1 SNHLY, CDR2 FYNNEI. The CDR3 consists of 17 residues. Losses at the gene ends were 6 bases for V and 0 bases for J; bases not matched to a gene: 7.

The chain employs TRBV5-1 and TRBJ2-5, with 9 bases fitting TRBD2. Germline CDR1 SGHRS, CDR2 YFSETQ. The CDR3 runs 17 residues. Trimming removed 4 bases from V and 0 bases from J; junction bases left unmatched: 10. CDR3: CASSRAESGGYQETQYF. The CDR3 DNA reads as TGCGCCAGCAGCCGCGCGGAGAGCGGGGGGTACCAAGAGACCCAGTACTTC.

V usage is TRBV27 and J usage is TRBJ1-5; 8 bases map to TRBD1. CDR3 length: 15 amino acids. The V gene's germline CDR1 is MNHEY and CDR2 SMNVEV (reference sequence). After removal of 3 bases from V and 0 bases from J, the junction contained 1 base not matched to a gene. The CDR3 protein is CASSFGTGSNQPQHF. Written as DNA, the CDR3 is TGTGCCAGCAGTTTCGGGACAGGTAGCAATCAGCCCCAGCATTTT.

The genes are TRBV30 and TRBJ2-1; 8 bases map to TRBD2. Per germline, CDR1 GTSNPN and CDR2 SVGIG (reference sequence). The V segment lost 4 bases and the J segment 7 bases; nucleotides outside the gene matches: 6. The CDR3 length is 13 residues. CDR3 bases: TGTGCCTGGAACCGGGGGGGGTTTAATGAGCAGTTCTTC. Translating it yields CAWNRGGFNEQFF. Complete variable domain (other parts from reference TRBV30 and TRBJ2-1): SQTIHQWPATLVQPVGSPLSLECTVEGTSNPNLYWYRQAAGRGLQLLFYSVGIGQISSEVPQNLSASRPQDRQFILSSKKLLLSDSGFYLCAWNRGGFNEQFFGPGTRLTVL.

The rearrangement joins TRBV19 to TRBJ2-7; no definite D call. Germline V gene data show CDR1 as LNHDA and CDR2 as SQIVND (reference sequence). The CDR3 spans 13 residues. V gave up 3 bases and J gave up 4 bases, with 10 bases separating them. The DNA for the CDR3 is TGTGCCAGTAGTATGGCTGGGAATTACGAGCAGTACTTC. Its translation is CASSMAGNYEQYF.

This clone was picked up one time. This sequence joins TRBV6-1 and TRBJ1-1; unclear D gene. The CDR3 loop spans 15 amino acids. CDR1 and CDR2 (germline): MNHNS, SASEGT. The germline V and J ends were trimmed by 1 base and 4 bases, with 13 bases remaining between them. CDR3 sequence (DNA): TGTGCCAGCAGTGAAGGCGGCAGCCCGAGCACTGAAGCTTTCTTT. Its translation is CASSEGGSPSTEAFF.

CDR3: CASSLGAAGTDTQYF. As DNA, the CDR3 is TGTGCCAGCAGCTTAGGGGCAGCGGGTACAGATACGCAGTATTTT. The chain joins TRBV7-6 to TRBJ2-3, with TRBD2 as a possible D gene (6 bases). There are 15 residues in the CDR3. V was cut by 1 base and J by 3 bases, with 11 bases left in between. Germline V gives CDR1 SGHVS, CDR2 FNYEAQ. Using reference TRBV7-6 and TRBJ2-3 for the parts outside the CDR3, the full variable domain is GAGVSQSPRYKVTKRGQDVALRCDPISGHVSLYWYRQALGQGPEFLTYFNYEAQQDKSGLPNDRFSAERPEGSISTLTIQRTEQRDSAMYRCASSLGAAGTDTQYFGPGTRLTVL.

J is TRBJ2-5 and V is TRBV29-1, with TRBD1 identical over 8 bases. This CDR3 comprises 13 residues. V shed 7 bases, J shed 3 bases, and the junction held 7 bases outside the gene matches. Germline loops: CDR1 SQVTM, CDR2 ANQGSEA. CDR3 region: CSANRQGKETQYF. CDR3 bases: TGCAGCGCAAATCGACAGGGGAAAGAGACCCAGTACTTC. Filled out from reference TRBV29-1 and TRBJ2-5, the complete variable domain reads SAVISQKPSRDICQRGTSLTIQCQVDSQVTMMFWYRQQPGQSLTLIATANQGSEATYESGFVIDKFPISRPNLTFSTLTVSNMSPEDSSIYLCSANRQGKETQYFGPGTRLLVL.

V gene TRBV18 combines with J gene TRBJ2-7, with a tentative D call TRBD1 (6 bases). The germline V gene encodes CDR1 KGHSH and CDR2 LQKENI. V gave up 3 bases and J gave up 3 bases, with 15 bases separating them. There are 15 residues in the CDR3. Here the CDR3 reads CASSPKQGSLYEQYF. Written as DNA, the CDR3 is TGTGCCAGCTCACCGAAACAGGGATCACTCTACGAGCAGTACTTC.

This chain joins TRBV27 and TRBJ2-5, with D perhaps TRBD1 (6 bases). Trimming pared 5 bases from V and 5 bases from J, leaving 12 bases between. The germline CDR1 and CDR2 sequences are MNHEY and SMNVEV (reference sequence). This CDR3 has 13 amino acids. This CDR3 reads CASSPTGFETQYF. The CDR3 DNA reads TGTGCCAGCAGTCCTACAGGGTTCGAGACCCAGTACTTC.

For this clone: One end of the junction is discordant with germline, which a read error may explain. The J gene is TRBJ2-5, the V gene TRBV6-6, with D perhaps TRBD2 (5 bases). The germline V gene encodes CDR1 MNHNY and CDR2 SVGAGI (reference sequence). The CDR3 is 13 amino acids. The CDR3 loop reads CASSHSSPETQYF. The CDR3 DNA sequence: TGTGCCAGCAGTCACTCTAGCCCAGAGACCCAGTACTTC.

This rearrangement joins TRBV28 to TRBJ2-7; D is uncertain. CDR3 length equals 13 residues. Trimming pared 2 bases from V and 2 bases from J, leaving 7 bases between. CDR1 and CDR2 from the germline V gene are MDHEN and SYDVKM. CDR3 coding DNA: TGTGCCAGCAGTTTAGCTCAGACCTACGAGCAGTACTTC. Protein sequence: CASSLAQTYEQYF.

V usage is TRBV5-4 and J usage is TRBJ1-1, with D unclear. CDR1 and CDR2 from the germline V gene are SGHNT and YYREEE (reference sequence). With 2 bases removed from V and 2 bases from J, the gap between germline ends came to 4 bases. CDR3 length: 12 residues. The CDR3 is CASSLDNTEAFF. The CDR3, as DNA: TGTGCCAGCAGCTTAGACAACACTGAAGCTTTCTTT.